Shown below are 25 T cell receptor beta chains from a single sample sequenced in a study of identical twins. TCRdb re-called the 5' RACE reads through MiXCR, storing one row per CDR3 protein. The table records some 500,000 distinct CDR3 sequences, approximately 9.6% of them present only once. This sample was shared with a second study, whose subject was yellow fever vaccine responses in identical twins.

The sequenced material came from PBMCs. Every receptor here comes from a woman between 18 and 29 years old in good health.

This clonotype was seen a handful of times. The CDR3 sequence: CASSPTSGYTGELFF. The CDR3 DNA is TGTGCCAGCAGCCCGACTAGCGGGTATACCGGGGAGCTGTTTTTT. V is TRBV4-2 and J is TRBJ2-2, with 10 positions matching TRBD2. CDR1 is LGHNA, CDR2 YNFKEQ, per germline. The CDR3 extends over 15 amino acids. Trimming cost V 4 bases and J 5 bases; bases outside gene matches: 4.

J is TRBJ2-7 and V is TRBV5-1, with D possibly matching TRBD1 (5 bases). Trimming pared 1 base from V and 6 bases from J, leaving 11 bases between. Per the germline V gene, CDR1 is SGHRS and CDR2 is YFSETQ. The CDR3 length is 13 residues. The DNA for the CDR3 is TGCGCCAGCAGCTTGCAGGGTTTCGGCGAGCAGTACTTC. This encodes CASSLQGFGEQYF.

The chain combines TRBV7-8 with TRBJ2-7; D is perhaps TRBD1 (5 bases). V gave up 5 bases and J gave up 5 bases, with 22 bases separating them. CDR1 and CDR2 from the germline V gene are SGHVS and FQNEAQ. CDR3 length: 16 amino acids. The CDR3 nucleotides read TGTGCCAGCAGCCCACCCCGGCTCCGGCCCAGGGACGAGCAGTACTTC. It is translated as CASSPPRLRPRDEQYF.

The V and J genes are TRBV6-1 and TRBJ2-7; 8 nucleotides agree with TRBD2. Germline V CDR1 and CDR2: MNHNS, SASEGT. V lost 6 bases, J lost 2 bases, and 6 bases stayed unmatched. The CDR3 runs 14 residues. This CDR3 is CASRPGRAPYEQYF. The CDR3 DNA reads TGTGCCAGCAGACCCGGGAGGGCCCCCTACGAGCAGTACTTC.

This clonotype was seen repeatedly, ten times or more. The chain uses TRBV5-1 and TRBJ2-7; TRBD2 matches 8 bases. Germline values: CDR1 SGHRS, CDR2 YFSETQ. This CDR3 is built from 19 residues. V trimming: 2 bases; J trimming: 7 bases; junction bases outside the gene matches: 23. The chain's CDR3 is CASSFKITSGTRIDTEQYF. The CDR3 nucleotides are TGCGCCAGCAGCTTCAAGATTACTAGCGGTACCCGAATCGATACGGAGCAGTACTTC.

This sequence joins TRBV5-5 and TRBJ2-7, with a possible D match to TRBD1 (6 bases). Trimming pared 4 bases from V and 2 bases from J, leaving 13 bases between. Germline V gene lookup returns CDR1 SGHKS and CDR2 YYEKEE (reference sequence). The CDR3 contains 14 residues. The CDR3 DNA reads as TGTGCCAGCAGCCTGAGGACAGAACCCTACGAGCAGTACTTC. It is translated as CASSLRTEPYEQYF.

The V and J genes are TRBV7-2 and TRBJ1-2; TRBD1 matches at 12 bases. This CDR3 region has 17 residues. Trimming cost V 1 base and J 8 bases; bases outside gene matches: 11. From germline, CDR1 is SGHTA and CDR2 FQGNSA. In DNA, the CDR3 is TGTGCCAGCAGCTTAGTAGCCGTAGGCGGGACAGGGGGCGGCTACACCTTC. It is translated as CASSLVAVGGTGGGYTF.

This clonotype was recorded many times. The CDR3 reads CSAKTRLAEQFF. Here the CDR3 DNA reads TGCAGTGCGAAGACTAGACTGGCTGAGCAGTTCTTC. This chain uses TRBV20-1 with TRBJ2-1, with a tentative D call TRBD2 (6 bases). The CDR3 has 12 amino acids. With 6 bases removed from V and 9 bases from J, the gap between germline ends came to 15 bases. Per the germline V gene, CDR1 is DFQATT and CDR2 is SNEGSKA (reference sequence).

The V call is TRBV12-3 or TRBV12-4, the J call TRBJ2-5; 13 nucleotides line up with TRBD2. There are 19 residues in the CDR3. J was trimmed by 2 bases and V by 1 base; bases with no gene match: 10. This chain's CDR3 is CASSLGVLAGGVTQETQYF. As DNA, the CDR3 is TGTGCCAGCAGTTTAGGGGTACTAGCGGGGGGGGTTACGCAAGAGACCCAGTACTTC.

The chain combines TRBV25-1 with TRBJ2-7, with no clear D. The V and J ends lost 2 bases and 6 bases respectively, with 5 bases between them. CDR3 length: 11 residues. CDR1 MGHDK and CDR2 SYGVNS come from the germline V gene. This CDR3 is CASSERFEQYF. In nucleotides, the CDR3 is TGTGCCAGCAGTGAAAGGTTCGAGCAGTACTTC.

The chain uses TRBV5-1 and TRBJ1-1, with 8 nucleotides matching TRBD1. The ends lost 4 bases at V and 6 bases at J; junction bases unmatched: 8. Per the germline V gene, CDR1 is SGHRS and CDR2 is YFSETQ. There are 14 residues in the CDR3. The CDR3 here is CASSPGQGLPEAFF. The CDR3 DNA reads TGCGCCAGCAGCCCCGGACAGGGCCTCCCTGAAGCTTTCTTT.

This clonotype has a count of ten or more. The chain links TRBV29-1 to TRBJ1-1, with TRBD1 identical over 7 bases. Trimming cost V 4 bases and J 1 base; bases outside gene matches: 6. The CDR3 sequence is 14 residues long. Germline V gives CDR1 SQVTM, CDR2 ANQGSEA. The CDR3 protein is CSVGQGLGNTEAFF. The CDR3 region has the DNA TGCAGCGTTGGACAGGGCCTAGGGAACACTGAAGCTTTCTTT.

The chain is built from TRBV12-3 or TRBV12-4 and TRBJ2-3, with 9 positions matching TRBD2. The CDR3 is 18 residues long. Trimming cost V 11 bases and J 2 bases; bases outside gene matches: 20. Written as DNA, the CDR3 is TGTGCCCGCTGTTTTCCCCGCTTAGCGGGAGTAGTCACAGATACGCAGTATTTT. This codes for CARCFPRLAGVVTDTQYF.

This clonotype was seen a few times. This chain connects TRBV7-2 to TRBJ2-1, with 10 nucleotides matching TRBD1. CDR1 SGHTA and CDR2 FQGNSA come from the germline V gene. The CDR3 is 15 amino acids. V lost 4 bases, J lost 5 bases, and 5 bases stayed unmatched. Here the CDR3 DNA reads TGTGCCAGCAGCTCGGGACAGGGGTATAACAATGAGCAGTTCTTC. It translates to CASSSGQGYNNEQFF.

Many counts were recorded for this clonotype. The DNA for the CDR3 is TGTGCCACCAGTGCGAACAATGAGCAGTTCTTC. Translation: CATSANNEQFF. The chain recombines TRBV24-1 with TRBJ2-1, with unresolved D. V lost 5 bases to trimming and J lost 5 bases, with 3 bases between them. Germline V lookup: CDR1 KGHDR, CDR2 SFDVKD. The CDR3 length is 11 residues.

The V gene is TRBV3-1, the J gene TRBJ2-7; D is possibly TRBD2 (5 bases). The length of the CDR3 is 13 residues. Trimming removed 1 base at V and 6 bases at J, with 10 bases between. Germline V gene lookup returns CDR1 LGHDT and CDR2 YNNKEL (reference sequence). The CDR3, as DNA: TGTGCCAGCAGCCAAGGGGAGAGCAGCGAGCAGTACTTC. Amino acid sequence: CASSQGESSEQYF.

The table lists this clonotype with many counts. The chain joins TRBV20-1 to TRBJ1-1; possible D gene TRBD1, 5 bases. The CDR3 is made up of 13 amino acids. Germline V CDR1 and CDR2: DFQATT, SNEGSKA (reference sequence). Trimming removed 4 bases at V and 0 bases at J, with 9 bases between. The CDR3 spells CSATKQVNTEAFF. The CDR3 DNA is TGCAGTGCTACCAAACAGGTGAACACTGAAGCTTTCTTT.

This clonotype was detected only a few times. The rearrangement links TRBV18 to TRBJ1-1, with TRBD1 matching over 7 bases. Germline values: CDR1 KGHSH, CDR2 LQKENI. This CDR3 is built from 13 residues. V lost 3 bases and J lost 11; bases outside the gene matches: 9. The CDR3 DNA reads as TGTGCCAGCTCACCCACAGGGGATGTTGGCGCTTTCTTT. The encoded protein is CASSPTGDVGAFF.

This clonotype showed up many times. The V gene is TRBV15, the J gene TRBJ1-4, with no clear D. CDR1 LNHNV and CDR2 YYDKDF come from the germline V gene (reference sequence). The CDR3 extends over 14 amino acids. The germline V and J ends were trimmed by 1 base and 6 bases, with 9 bases remaining between them. DNA for the CDR3: TGTGCCACCAGCAGAGTCCACGGGTATGAAAAACTGTTTTTT. Residues: CATSRVHGYEKLFF. Full variable domain (rest looked up from reference TRBV15 and TRBJ1-4): DAMVIQNPRYQVTQFGKPVTLSCSQTLNHNVMYWYQQKSSQAPKLLFHYYDKDFNNEADTPDNFQSRRPNTSFCFLDIRSPGLGDTAMYLCATSRVHGYEKLFFGSGTQLSVL.

The CDR3 loop is CASSARGGTGTNEQYF. The CDR3 DNA reads TGTGCCAGCAGCGCCCGGGGAGGGACAGGGACCAACGAGCAGTACTTC. The V and J genes are TRBV7-8 and TRBJ2-7; TRBD1 agrees at 9 bases. The CDR3 spans 16 residues. The V gene end was trimmed by 5 bases and the J gene end by 5 bases; junction bases not matched to a gene: 13. Germline V gene sequence: CDR1 SGHVS, CDR2 FQNEAQ.

The chain carries TRBV6-5 and TRBJ2-2; 9 bases align to TRBD1. Germline V gene lookup returns CDR1 MNHEY and CDR2 SVGAGI. This CDR3 is built from 16 residues. The ends lost 0 bases at V and 6 bases at J; junction bases unmatched: 5. The CDR3 nucleotides read TGTGCCAGCAGTTACTCTTCGGACAGGGGTGCCGGGGAGCTGTTTTTT. Protein: CASSYSSDRGAGELFF.

At least ten counts were recorded for this clonotype. The rearrangement joins TRBV29-1 to TRBJ2-1; 10 positions match TRBD2. The CDR3 sequence is 17 residues long. The germline CDR1 and CDR2 sequences are SQVTM and ANQGSEA. Trimming took 6 bases from V and 8 from J; bases not matched to a gene: 19. For the CDR3, the DNA is TGCAGCGTCGCCGGGACTAGCGACGGGAGGGCTGGAGATGAGCAGTTCTTC. Translation gives CSVAGTSDGRAGDEQFF.

The chain couples TRBV2 to TRBJ2-1; 8 bases match TRBD2. The germline gives CDR1 SNHLY, CDR2 FYNNEI. The CDR3 sequence is 15 residues long. Losses at the gene ends were 4 bases for V and 7 bases for J; bases not matched to a gene: 9. The CDR3 bases are TGTGCCAGCAGTGTCTTTAGCGGGATAGGGAATGAGCAGTTCTTC. Translated: CASSVFSGIGNEQFF.

This clonotype came up many times. One junction end does not reproduce the germline sequence, and a read error may be involved. The CDR3 sequence is CASSLAATARSEQFF. The DNA for the CDR3 is TGTGCCAGCAGCCTAGCAGCTACGGCGCGTAGTGAGCAGTTCTTC. V usage is TRBV7-9 and J usage is TRBJ2-1; TRBD2 might be the D (5 bases). Germline V CDR1 and CDR2: SEHNR, FQNEAQ (reference sequence). This CDR3 is built from 15 residues.

This clonotype was recorded a few times. This rearrangement joins TRBV7-2 to TRBJ2-2, with 8 bases identical to TRBD1. V was clipped by 6 bases and J by 1 base; unmatched bases: 7. This CDR3 spans 16 amino acids. Germline-derived CDR1 and CDR2 are SGHTA and FQGNSA. The CDR3 DNA sequence: TGTGCCAGCAGAGACAGGGGTACCCAGAACACCGGGGAGCTGTTTTTT. Its protein product is CASRDRGTQNTGELFF.